The TCR beta chain under discussion was sequenced for a study of early T cells in non-severe SARS-CoV-2 infection. Study-wide context: Chains stayed unpaired after sequencing of bulk RNA from unsorted whole blood. General study findings and limits: Anti-spike CD8 specificities were favored by VDJdb matching, whose results missed private and CD4 specificities.

Individual cDNA molecules were tagged with unique molecular identifiers. Via MiXCR, TCRdb re-called the 5' RACE reads, giving one row per CDR3 protein. The sample records tens of thousands of distinct CDR3 sequences, approximately 6.3% being singletons. This clonotype was found many times. Its specificity is not known. Germline assignment: CDR1 LNHDA and CDR2 SQIVND (reference sequence). V was clipped by 4 bases and J by 5 bases, with 12 bases between them. There are 13 residues in the CDR3. This chain links TRBV19 with TRBJ2-7, with D maybe TRBD1 (5 bases). The specimen was whole blood. The receptor was isolated from an adult who was a healthcare worker with PCR-confirmed SARS-CoV-2 infection or an uninfected control (not recorded which). In nucleotides, the CDR3 is TGTGCCAGTAGTAGGGGCGTGGACCACGAGCAGTACTTC. As protein: CASSRGVDHEQYF.